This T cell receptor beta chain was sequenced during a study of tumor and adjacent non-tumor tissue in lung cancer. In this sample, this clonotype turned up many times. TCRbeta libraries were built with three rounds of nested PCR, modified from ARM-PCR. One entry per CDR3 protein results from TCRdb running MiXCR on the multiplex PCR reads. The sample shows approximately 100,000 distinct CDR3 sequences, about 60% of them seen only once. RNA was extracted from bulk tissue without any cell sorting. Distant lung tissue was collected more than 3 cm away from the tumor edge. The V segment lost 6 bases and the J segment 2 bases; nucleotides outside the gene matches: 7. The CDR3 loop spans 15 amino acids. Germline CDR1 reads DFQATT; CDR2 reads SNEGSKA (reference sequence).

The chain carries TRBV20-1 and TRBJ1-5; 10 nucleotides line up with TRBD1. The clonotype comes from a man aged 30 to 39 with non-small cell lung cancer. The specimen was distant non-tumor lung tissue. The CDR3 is CSATTGGWGNQPQHF. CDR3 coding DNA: TGCAGTGCAACGACAGGGGGCTGGGGCAATCAGCCCCAGCATTTT.